This T cell receptor (beta chain) stems from a study of blood T cell repertoires in COVID-19. Study in general: T cells, B-cell-depleted T cells, or PBMCs supplied cDNA or gDNA.

In the authors' methods: Amplification of reference gene primers provided the estimated nucleated cell counts. The assay was immunoSEQ multiplex PCR, and TCRdb's table has in-frame clones only and misses some. V and J calls plus clone size are reproduced from that table; the DNA served to infer D and trimming. This sample carries about 180,000 clones, roughly nine tenths of them seen once, and the ten largest clones take over 2%. The CDR3 has 15 amino acids. In germline, CDR1 is LNHDA, CDR2 SQIVND (reference sequence). V was pared by 7 bases and J by 1 base, with 6 bases of the junction left unmatched.

This TCR came from a woman aged 40 to 49 with acute COVID-19. The sequenced sample consisted of PBMCs or T cells enriched from blood (not recorded which). The chain has TRBV19 and TRBJ1-3; 8 bases are a match to TRBD1. CDR3 region: CASTDRGKSGNTIYF. The CDR3 DNA reads as TGTGCCAGTACTGACAGGGGAAAGTCTGGAAACACCATATATTTT.